The clone carrying this TCR beta chain appeared a single time. Trimming stripped 6 bases from V and 8 bases from J, with 10 bases between. CDR3 length: 12 residues. Germline CDR1 reads LNHDA; CDR2 reads SQIVND (reference sequence). The sample is drawn from a study of cytotoxic CD8 clonotypes in ibrutinib-treated CLL. About the research overall: Patients: 11 to 12 relapsed/refractory, roughly 15 treatment-naive, 17 to 18 IGHV unmutated. Response samples were taken after a median around eleven months of treatment, range 6 to 36.

With sequencing, the targeted depth ranged from 1 in 200,000 to 1 in 1 million T cells. Measured with immunoSEQ multiplex PCR; TCRdb has only the in-frame clones, and not every one. The data show about 140,000 clones, 85% to 95% seen once. J is TRBJ1-4 and V is TRBV19; D is unresolved. This receptor was taken from a human donor with chronic lymphocytic leukemia. The sample consisted of PBMCs, taken after 12 months of ibrutinib treatment. The CDR3 sequence: CASSPLREKLFF. CDR3 nucleotide sequence: TGTGCCAGTAGCCCGCTAAGGGAAAAACTGTTTTTT.